Described below is a single TCR beta chain sequence and its context. CDR1 is SEHNR, CDR2 FQNEAQ, per germline (reference sequence). With 1 base clipped from V and 7 bases from J, the junction kept 0 bases outside the gene matches. This CDR3 comprises 13 residues. Repertoires were generated with immunoSEQ multiplex PCR, while TCRdb's copy carries only in-frame clones and drops some. The sample yields around 66,000 clones, 91% seen once. These data belong to a study of T cell changes during pregnancy in multiple sclerosis. This clonotype was sampled from a female donor in good health, enrolled as a control in a pregnancy study. The specimen was peripheral blood, collected in the third trimester of pregnancy. This chain uses TRBV7-9 with TRBJ1-3; TRBD1 agrees at 8 bases. The CDR3: CASSLGQGNTIYF. CDR3 DNA sequence: TGTGCCAGCAGCTTAGGACAGGGGAACACCATATATTTT.